Following are 27 T cell receptor beta chains from one sample sequenced in a study of blood T cell repertoires in COVID-19. The assay was immunoSEQ multiplex PCR, and TCRdb's table has in-frame clones only and misses some. The table has around 230,000 clones, 83% seen once. The sample was peripheral blood. These TCRs come from a woman aged 40 to 49 with active or convalescent COVID-19.

The J gene is TRBJ2-1, the V gene TRBV27; D is unresolved. The V end was cut by 3 bases, the J end by 0 bases, with 6 bases between. Germline V gene lookup returns CDR1 MNHEY and CDR2 SMNVEV (reference sequence). The CDR3 length is 14 residues. The DNA of the CDR3 is TGTGCCAGCAGTTTGGTTAGCTCCTACAATGAGCAGTTCTTC. It specifies CASSLVSSYNEQFF.

The chain joins TRBV7-8 to TRBJ2-1; D is possibly TRBD2 (5 bases). This CDR3 is built from 15 residues. V lost 10 bases to trimming and J lost 10 bases, with 26 bases between them. Germline assignment: CDR1 SGHVS and CDR2 FQNEAQ. DNA for the CDR3: TGTGCCACCGGAGAAATCCGGGATTCTACAATGGAGCAGTTCTTC. Its protein is CATGEIRDSTMEQFF.

The rearrangement links TRBV7-9 to TRBJ1-1; 9 bases fit TRBD1. The germline V gene has CDR1 SEHNR and CDR2 FQNEAQ (reference sequence). This CDR3 comprises 15 residues. With V trimmed by 5 bases and J by 6 bases, 10 bases remained unmatched. This CDR3 reads CASSRRGTGTPEAFF. DNA of the CDR3: TGTGCCAGCAGCCGTCGAGGGACAGGGACTCCTGAAGCTTTCTTT. The whole variable domain, remainder taken from reference TRBV7-9 and TRBJ1-1, is DTGVSQNPRHKITKRGQNVTFRCDPISEHNRLYWYRQTLGQGPEFLTYFQNEAQLEKSRLLSDRFSAERPKGSFSTLEIQRTEQGDSAMYLCASSRRGTGTPEAFFGQGTRLTVV.

The chain combines TRBV6-5 with TRBJ1-3; 7 bases are shared with TRBD1. The CDR3 spans 13 residues. From germline, CDR1 is MNHEY and CDR2 SVGAGI. Unmatched junction bases numbered 4, after V lost 7 bases and J lost 4 bases. This chain's CDR3 is CASIRDRGNTIYF. The CDR3 nucleotides read TGTGCCAGCATACGGGACAGAGGAAACACCATATATTTT.

The chain joins TRBV11-2 to TRBJ2-1; possible D gene TRBD1, 5 bases. Per germline, CDR1 SGHAT and CDR2 FQNNGV. V lost 5 bases and J lost 1, with 9 bases in between. The CDR3 totals 14 residues. The CDR3 region is CASSIRESYNEQFF. CDR3 DNA: TGTGCCAGCAGCATCAGGGAATCCTACAATGAGCAGTTCTTC.

The V call is TRBV7-8, the J call TRBJ2-1; maybe TRBD2 (6 bases). Trimming left V 6 bases short and J 9 bases short, with 15 bases between. This CDR3 contains 13 residues. Germline values: CDR1 SGHVS, CDR2 FQNEAQ. The CDR3 bases are TGTGCCAGCAGAACGGCGGGGCGGGTTGAGCAGTTCTTC. Translated, it gives CASRTAGRVEQFF.

The J gene is TRBJ1-6, the V gene TRBV28, with TRBD1 matching over 9 bases. Germline-derived CDR1 and CDR2 are MDHEN and SYDVKM. The CDR3 has 14 amino acids. V was clipped by 8 bases and J by 10 bases; unmatched bases: 9. The CDR3 loop is CASDGQGKGSPLHF. In nucleotides, the CDR3 is TGTGCCAGCGACGGACAGGGGAAAGGGTCACCCCTCCACTTT.

The gene calls are TRBV18 and TRBJ2-7; D uncertain. This CDR3 has 16 residues. Trimming cost V 2 bases and J 6 bases, with 20 bases left between them. Germline V lookup: CDR1 KGHSH, CDR2 LQKENI. The CDR3 coding sequence is TGTGCCAGCTCACCAGCGACAAACCTTCAATGGGCCGAGCAGTACTTC. Protein: CASSPATNLQWAEQYF.

As concerns this clone: Other DNA sequences in this specimen translate into the identical CDR3. V and J are TRBV5-1 and TRBJ2-1; tentative D call: TRBD2 (5 bases). Trimming took 1 base from V and 3 from J, leaving 8 bases between them. The CDR3 sequence is 14 residues long. The germline CDR1 and CDR2 sequences are SGHRS and YFSETQ. DNA for the CDR3: TGCGCCAGCAGCTTGACCGGAGGCTACAATGAGCAGTTCTTC. This gives the protein CASSLTGGYNEQFF.

This clone was counted only a few times. DNA for the CDR3: TGTGCCATCAGTGAGTCCCCAGCTTTTGCGGGGGGGCCGTCTGATGAGCAGTTCTTC. It is translated as CAISESPAFAGGPSDEQFF. The rearrangement uses TRBV10-3 and TRBJ2-1; 9 bases align to TRBD2. V was pared by 0 bases and J by 8 bases, with 17 bases of the junction left unmatched. The CDR3 contains 19 residues. CDR1 ENHRY and CDR2 SYGVKD come from the germline V gene.

DNA of the CDR3: TGTGCCACCAGTGATCAACAGGCCGTGATCGAGACCCAGTACTTC. This gives the protein CATSDQQAVIETQYF. The gene calls are TRBV24-1 and TRBJ2-5; tentatively, D is TRBD1 (5 bases). V was clipped by 3 bases and J by 5 bases, with 15 bases between them. This CDR3 has 15 amino acids. Germline values: CDR1 KGHDR, CDR2 SFDVKD.

The rearrangement joins TRBV30 to TRBJ2-3; 7 bases line up with TRBD1. The CDR3 covers 15 residues. The germline V gene encodes CDR1 GTSNPN and CDR2 SVGIG (reference sequence). Trimming cost V 2 bases and J 3 bases; bases outside gene matches: 8. CDR3 loop: CAWSPDRDTTDTQYF. CDR3 DNA sequence: TGTGCCTGGAGTCCAGACAGGGATACGACAGATACGCAGTATTTT.

This rearrangement joins TRBV5-5 to TRBJ1-1, with D possibly TRBD1 on 6 matching bases. Germline loops: CDR1 SGHKS, CDR2 YYEKEE (reference sequence). The CDR3 runs to 14 residues. Trimming shortened V by 3 bases and J by 1 base, and 10 bases separated the two germline ends. The DNA for the CDR3 is TGTGCCAGCAGCTCCAGGACAGCGAACACTGAAGCTTTCTTT. It encodes CASSSRTANTEAFF.

The gene calls are TRBV27 and TRBJ1-2, with no clear D. Germline values: CDR1 MNHEY, CDR2 SMNVEV (reference sequence). The CDR3 is made up of 12 amino acids. V was trimmed by 5 bases and J by 0 bases, leaving 4 bases between them. The CDR3 loop is CASSTPNYGYTF. In DNA, the CDR3 is TGTGCCAGCAGTACACCTAACTATGGCTACACCTTC.

In DNA, the CDR3 is TGTGCCAGCACCTCGGGAGGGGACGGCACTGAAGCTTTCTTT. It codes for CASTSGGDGTEAFF. The V and J genes are TRBV9 and TRBJ1-1, with D maybe TRBD1 (5 bases). CDR1 SGDLS and CDR2 YYNGEE come from the germline V gene. Trimming pared 6 bases from V and 4 bases from J, leaving 16 bases between. The CDR3 extends over 14 amino acids. The variable domain in full, with the rest retrieved from reference TRBV9 and TRBJ1-1, is DSGVTQTPKHLITATGQRVTLRCSPRSGDLSVYWYQQSLDQGLQFLIQYYNGEERAKGNILERFSAQQFPDLHSELNLSSLELGDSALYFCASTSGGDGTEAFFGQGTRLTVV.

The table lists this clone with a count of one. The chain has TRBV19 and TRBJ1-2; D is unclear. Germline V gene data show CDR1 as LNHDA and CDR2 as SQIVND (reference sequence). The germline V and J ends were trimmed by 7 bases and 9 bases, with 15 bases remaining between them. The CDR3 contains 12 residues. Written as DNA, the CDR3 is TGTGCCAGTACGTGGGAGGGAAAACGCTACACCTTC. Protein sequence: CASTWEGKRYTF.

The chain joins TRBV27 to TRBJ1-3; D ambiguous. CDR3 size: 15 residues. Between the trimmed V and J ends, which lost 3 bases and 3 bases, there was a span of 12 bases. Germline values: CDR1 MNHEY, CDR2 SMNVEV (reference sequence). CDR3: CASSFNGGNGNTIYF. The CDR3 DNA reads TGTGCCAGCAGTTTTAACGGCGGCAATGGAAACACCATATATTTT.

V gene TRBV7-2 combines with J gene TRBJ1-2; no clear D. The CDR3 length is 14 residues. Germline V lookup: CDR1 SGHTA, CDR2 FQGNSA. V was pared by 6 bases and J by 4 bases, with 15 bases between. The CDR3 bases are TGTGCCAGCAGGATCCCGTATGAGGGCTATGGCTACACCTTC. This encodes CASRIPYEGYGYTF.

The chain combines TRBV5-1 with TRBJ2-1; tentative D call: TRBD1 (6 bases). CDR1 is SGHRS, CDR2 YFSETQ, per germline. Trimming shortened V by 7 bases and J by 6 bases, and 8 bases separated the two germline ends. There are 11 residues in the CDR3. CDR3 sequence (DNA): TGCGCCAGCCGACAGGTCAATGAGCAGTTCTTC. Translating it yields CASRQVNEQFF.

This clone is labeled medium-sized. This chain links TRBV15 with TRBJ2-7; TRBD1 agrees at 11 bases. Germline lookup yields CDR1 LNHNV and CDR2 YYDKDF (reference sequence). V was pared by 3 bases and J by 2 bases, with 9 bases of the junction left unmatched. The CDR3 is 17 amino acids. Written as DNA, the CDR3 is TGTGCCACCAGCAGGGATTCGGGACAGGGGGACCCCTACGAGCAGTACTTC. Amino acids: CATSRDSGQGDPYEQYF.

This chain uses TRBV29-1 with TRBJ1-2; 9 bases match TRBD1. The CDR3 runs 13 residues. Germline V gene data show CDR1 as SQVTM and CDR2 as ANQGSEA. Trimming at V came to 6 bases and at J to 5 bases, leaving 7 bases not matched to a gene. CDR3 loop: CSVGTGLGYGYTF. Here the CDR3 DNA reads TGCAGCGTCGGGACAGGGTTGGGATATGGCTACACCTTC.

The chain recombines TRBV4-3 with TRBJ1-1, with D possibly being TRBD1 (5 bases). The V and J ends lost 1 base and 5 bases respectively, with 8 bases between them. CDR1 LGHNA and CDR2 YSLEER come from the germline V gene. The length of the CDR3 is 13 residues. This CDR3 is CASSQVRGTEAFF. CDR3 sequence (DNA): TGCGCCAGCAGCCAAGTAAGGGGAACTGAAGCTTTCTTT.

CDR3 in DNA: TGCGCCAGCAGCTTGGCATTCCAGGGGAGCACTTCACCCCTCCACTTT. This codes for CASSLAFQGSTSPLHF. The chain couples TRBV5-1 to TRBJ1-6; D is perhaps TRBD1 (6 bases). V was pared by 0 bases and J by 9 bases, with 16 bases between. The CDR3 runs 16 residues. Germline V CDR1 and CDR2: SGHRS, YFSETQ.

The J gene is TRBJ2-2, the V gene TRBV11-3; TRBD2 is a possible D gene (6 bases). Germline V gene data show CDR1 as SGHNT and CDR2 as YENEEA. The V end was cut by 1 base, the J end by 5 bases, with 17 bases between. The CDR3 totals 17 residues. DNA of the CDR3: TGTGCCAGCAGCTTAGCTCGCGGGGAGGTATTTACCGGGGAGCTGTTTTTT. Amino acid sequence: CASSLARGEVFTGELFF.

This chain links TRBV30 with TRBJ1-4, with D tentatively TRBD1 (6 bases). Looked up from germline, CDR1 is GTSNPN and CDR2 is SVGIG (reference sequence). V lost 5 bases, J lost 2 bases, and 12 bases lay in between. CDR3 length equals 14 residues. The CDR3 loop is CAWASGVTNEKLFF. The DNA for the CDR3 is TGTGCCTGGGCCTCAGGGGTGACTAATGAAAAACTGTTTTTT.

This clone was seen just once. The chain links TRBV18 to TRBJ2-2, with no clear D. This CDR3 is built from 14 residues. The germline CDR1 and CDR2 sequences are KGHSH and LQKENI. V lost 10 bases and J 6 bases, leaving 18 bases between the germline ends. The CDR3 here is CATQSRQSAGELFF. The CDR3 bases are TGTGCCACCCAATCACGGCAGAGCGCCGGGGAGCTGTTTTTT.

This chain links TRBV6-5 with TRBJ2-7; 11 bases match TRBD2. After removal of 10 bases from V and 2 bases from J, the junction contained 7 bases not matched to a gene. Germline CDR1 MNHEY, CDR2 SVGAGI. This CDR3 is 14 amino acids long. CDR3 in amino acids: CATDGLAGAYEQYF. CDR3 nucleotides: TGTGCCACCGATGGACTAGCGGGCGCCTACGAGCAGTACTTC.